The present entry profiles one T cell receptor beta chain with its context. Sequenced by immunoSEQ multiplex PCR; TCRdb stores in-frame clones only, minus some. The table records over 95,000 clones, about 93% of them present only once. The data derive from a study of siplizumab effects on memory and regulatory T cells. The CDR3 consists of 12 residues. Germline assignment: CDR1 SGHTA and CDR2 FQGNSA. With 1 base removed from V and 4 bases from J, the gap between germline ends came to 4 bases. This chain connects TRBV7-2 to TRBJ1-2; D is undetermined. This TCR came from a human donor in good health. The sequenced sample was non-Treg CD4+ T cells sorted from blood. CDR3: CASSLDPYGYTF. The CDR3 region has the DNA TGTGCCAGCAGCTTAGATCCCTATGGCTACACCTTC.